These 16 T cell receptor beta chains share one sample of origin, sequenced in a study of blood T cell repertoires in COVID-19. Some clones are missing from TCRdb's copy, which holds only in-frame ones; the method was immunoSEQ multiplex PCR. The table records 120,000 or so clones, about four fifths of them present only once. Input material: peripheral blood. The receptor set was obtained from a man older than 75 with active or convalescent COVID-19.

The rearrangement joins TRBV18 to TRBJ1-2; 7 positions agree with TRBD1. Germline CDR1 is KGHSH and CDR2 is LQKENI. The CDR3 runs 13 residues. V shed 5 bases and J 3 bases; nucleotides not matched to a gene: 3. CDR3 in amino acids: CASSAGTDYGYTF. CDR3 coding DNA: TGTGCCAGCTCAGCCGGGACAGACTATGGCTACACCTTC.

This chain uses TRBV20-1 with TRBJ1-2; tentatively, D is TRBD1 (6 bases). This CDR3 region has 10 residues. Trimming left V 8 bases short and J 2 bases short, with 6 bases between. Germline assignment: CDR1 DFQATT and CDR2 SNEGSKA (reference sequence). The CDR3 reads CSTGNYGYTF. CDR3 DNA: TGCAGTACAGGGAACTATGGCTACACCTTC.

The chain carries TRBV3-1 (or the pseudogene TRBV3-2) and TRBJ2-5, with TRBD2 identical over 11 bases. The trim removed 4 bases at V and 4 bases at J, leaving 5 bases unmatched. The CDR3 contains 15 residues. Germline CDR1 LGHDT, CDR2 YNNKEL (reference sequence). The CDR3, as DNA: TGTGCCAGCAGCCTTGGACTAGCGGGCCCAGAGACCCAGTACTTC. Its protein product is CASSLGLAGPETQYF.

This chain links TRBV6-6 with TRBJ2-5, with 8 bases fitting TRBD2. V gave up 4 bases and J gave up 5 bases; unmatched junction bases: 6. The CDR3 covers 14 residues. In germline, CDR1 is MNHNY, CDR2 SVGAGI (reference sequence). The CDR3 loop reads CASSSSAGGETQYF. As DNA, the CDR3 is TGTGCCAGCAGTTCCTCGGCGGGGGGTGAGACCCAGTACTTC.

This sequence joins TRBV7-9 and TRBJ2-3, with D perhaps matching TRBD2 (6 bases). Trimming left V 2 bases short and J 5 bases short, with 17 bases between. CDR3 length: 16 residues. CDR1 is SEHNR and CDR2 is FQNEAQ in the germline V gene (reference sequence). The CDR3 is CASSLRRHAEGDTQYF. CDR3 DNA sequence: TGTGCCAGCAGCTTACGGAGACATGCGGAGGGAGATACGCAGTATTTT.

This chain joins TRBV7-2 and TRBJ2-2, with D tentatively TRBD1 (5 bases). The V end was cut by 4 bases, the J end by 4 bases, with 16 bases between. The CDR3 contains 16 residues. Per the germline V gene, CDR1 is SGHTA and CDR2 is FQGNSA. CDR3 sequence reads: CASSSFQGWSTGELFF. The DNA for the CDR3 is TGTGCCAGCAGCTCCTTTCAGGGTTGGAGCACCGGGGAGCTGTTTTTT.

The chain joins TRBV5-4 to TRBJ1-2; 7 bases map to TRBD1. V gave up 0 bases and J gave up 8 bases; unmatched junction bases: 13. The CDR3 length is 16 residues. CDR1 is SGHNT, CDR2 YYREEE, per germline (reference sequence). CDR3 in DNA: TGTGCCAGCAGCTTGGGGACAGGTCGGGGGTTCAACGGCTACACCTTC. Translated, it gives CASSLGTGRGFNGYTF. The variable domain in full, with the rest retrieved from reference TRBV5-4 and TRBJ1-2, is ETGVTQSPTHLIKTRGQQVTLRCSSQSGHNTVSWYQQALGQGPQFIFQYYREEENGRGNFPPRFSGLQFPNYSSELNVNALELDDSALYLCASSLGTGRGFNGYTFGSGTRLTVV.

This clone appeared once. V is TRBV10-3 and J is TRBJ2-5; maybe TRBD2 (6 bases). Germline lookup yields CDR1 ENHRY and CDR2 SYGVKD. The V end was cut by 5 bases, the J end by 7 bases, with 14 bases between. This CDR3 has 13 residues. The CDR3 sequence: CAISPPWGVTQYF. CDR3 nucleotide sequence: TGTGCCATCAGTCCACCCTGGGGGGTGACCCAGTACTTC.

The V call is TRBV10-3, the J call TRBJ1-4; D possibly corresponds to TRBD1 (5 bases). The germline V and J ends were trimmed by 7 bases and 2 bases, with 14 bases remaining between them. Germline CDR1 ENHRY, CDR2 SYGVKD. The CDR3 is 15 amino acids. In DNA, the CDR3 is TGTGCCATCAAAGGGTCTCAGGGCACTAATGAAAAACTGTTTTTT. Protein: CAIKGSQGTNEKLFF.

The V call is TRBV9, the J call TRBJ1-1; D is possibly TRBD1 (6 bases). Between the trimmed V and J ends, which lost 4 bases and 4 bases, there was a span of 17 bases. From germline, CDR1 is SGDLS and CDR2 YYNGEE. This CDR3 region has 15 residues. CDR3 sequence reads: CASSPLGGSGTEAFF. In DNA, the CDR3 is TGTGCCAGCAGCCCTCTAGGGGGATCGGGCACTGAAGCTTTCTTT.

The chain links TRBV28 to TRBJ1-3; 8 bases line up with TRBD1. CDR3 size: 15 residues. The trim removed 6 bases at V and 4 bases at J, leaving 8 bases unmatched. Germline values: CDR1 MDHEN, CDR2 SYDVKM. CDR3 nucleotide sequence: TGTGCCAGCAGGAGACAGGGGTATCTAGGAAACACCATATATTTT. This translates into CASRRQGYLGNTIYF.

This clone occurred once. The chain has TRBV3-1 (or the pseudogene TRBV3-2) and TRBJ1-2, with no clear D. Germline V gives CDR1 LGHDT, CDR2 YNNKEL (reference sequence). V was cut by 6 bases and J by 8 bases, with 16 bases left in between. This CDR3 spans 13 amino acids. The CDR3 is CASRSEGAGGYTF. The CDR3, as DNA: TGTGCCAGCAGGTCAGAAGGAGCCGGGGGCTACACCTTC.

In its sample, this clone was seen once. The chain combines TRBV5-1 with TRBJ1-6, with D possibly TRBD1 on 6 matching bases. Germline V gene sequence: CDR1 SGHRS, CDR2 YFSETQ. The CDR3 is 15 residues long. Trimming pared 4 bases from V and 8 bases from J, leaving 16 bases between. CDR3 sequence: CASSPTGQRDSPLHF. In nucleotides, the CDR3 is TGCGCCAGCAGCCCCACCGGACAGAGGGATTCACCCCTCCACTTT.

Only one count was recorded for this clone. The chain combines TRBV7-2 with TRBJ2-3; D is perhaps TRBD2 (5 bases). The length of the CDR3 is 15 residues. Germline V gene sequence: CDR1 SGHTA, CDR2 FQGNSA. V was shortened by 2 bases and J by 0 bases, with 9 bases between the two germline ends. DNA for the CDR3: TGTGCCAGCAGCTTACGAGCGGTTAGCACAGATACGCAGTATTTT. Its translation: CASSLRAVSTDTQYF.

This clone occurred many times. This chain uses TRBV4-3 with TRBJ2-2; 7 nucleotides match TRBD2. V trimming: 0 bases; J trimming: 3 bases; junction bases outside the gene matches: 7. The CDR3 loop spans 17 amino acids. The germline V gene has CDR1 LGHNA and CDR2 YSLEER. The CDR3 region is CASSQDQSGGYTGELFF. CDR3 nucleotides: TGCGCCAGCAGCCAAGATCAGTCGGGAGGTTACACCGGGGAGCTGTTTTTT.

This chain connects TRBV9 to TRBJ1-2, with TRBD1 identical over 10 bases. After removal of 4 bases from V and 7 bases from J, the junction contained 4 bases not matched to a gene. Germline CDR1 reads SGDLS; CDR2 reads YYNGEE. CDR3 length equals 13 residues. DNA of the CDR3: TGTGCCAGCAGCAAGACAGGGGGCGGTGGCTACACCTTC. Translated: CASSKTGGGGYTF.